This TCR beta chain was sequenced for a study of Ad26.COV2.S vaccination and SARS-CoV-2 variants. At the level of the study: Intramuscular Ad26.COV2.S doses were given once or twice, 56 days apart.

Trimming pared 3 bases from V and 2 bases from J, leaving 8 bases between. Germline V gene sequence: CDR1 SGDLS, CDR2 YYNGEE. The CDR3 spans 13 residues. The data were produced by immunoSEQ multiplex PCR, yet TCRdb's version contains in-frame clones alone and is incomplete. The sample has roughly 680,000 clones, roughly 90% seen once. Specified treatment: 19 received Ad26.COV2.S at low or high dose, single or two shots; several received placebo; per-sample allocation not given. The study sampled participants on day 63 after the first vaccine or placebo injection. The count of this clone is one. This TCR came from a person between 18 and 65 years old who received the Ad26.COV2.S COVID-19 vaccine or a placebo. The sequenced sample was peripheral blood, obtained in a trial of Ad26.COV2.S vaccine versus placebo. The chain couples TRBV9 to TRBJ2-5; D is unresolved. CDR3 DNA sequence: TGTGCCAGCAGCGGAGGATCTCAAGAGACCCAGTACTTC. Protein: CASSGGSQETQYF.